Listed below are T cell receptor beta chains from one sample, sequenced in a study of early T cells in non-severe SARS-CoV-2 infection. TCRdb analysed the 5' RACE reads with MiXCR anew, one entry per CDR3 protein. The sample has roughly 34,000 distinct CDR3 sequences, more than 4% seen once. Sequenced material: whole blood. Receptors originate from an adult who was a healthcare worker with PCR-confirmed SARS-CoV-2 infection or an uninfected control (not recorded which). Both conserved end residues are part of each CDR3. Fields, in order: J gene, D gene, clone size, V gene, CDR3 protein, CDR3 DNA. D genes are given only for firm matches. Not all rows give a size; the values are once, few, many and, for expanded clones, a class.

J gene: TRBJ2-1
D gene: TRBD2
clone size: many
V gene: TRBV5-1
CDR3 protein: CASSLEWEGSNEQFF
CDR3 DNA: TGCGCCAGCAGCTTGGAGTGGGAGGGCAGCAATGAGCAGTTCTTC

J gene: TRBJ1-3
D gene: .
clone size: .
V gene: TRBV13
CDR3 protein: CASSRRSSGNTIYF
CDR3 DNA: TGTGCCAGCAGCCGCAGAAGCTCTGGAAACACCATATATTTT

J gene: TRBJ2-3
D gene: TRBD2
clone size: many
V gene: TRBV27
CDR3 protein: CASSLIGTTLISTDTQYF
CDR3 DNA: TGTGCCAGCAGTTTAATTGGGACTACCCTCATTAGCACAGATACGCAGTATTTT

J gene: TRBJ2-7
D gene: TRBD2
clone size: many
V gene: TRBV25-1
CDR3 protein: CASSSRDYPYEQYF
CDR3 DNA: TGTGCCAGCAGTAGCCGGGACTACCCCTACGAGCAGTACTTC

J gene: TRBJ1-2
D gene: .
clone size: many
V gene: TRBV7-2
CDR3 protein: CASSLGGTPTF
CDR3 DNA: TGTGCCAGCAGCTTAGGAGGTACCCCCACCTTC

J gene: TRBJ2-4
D gene: .
clone size: few
V gene: TRBV6-6
CDR3 protein: CASRGRENIQYF
CDR3 DNA: TGTGCCAGCCGGGGACGGGAAAACATTCAGTACTTC

J gene: TRBJ2-5
D gene: TRBD1
clone size: many
V gene: TRBV7-3
CDR3 protein: CASSRDRTQETQYF
CDR3 DNA: TGTGCCAGCAGTCGGGACAGGACACAAGAGACCCAGTACTTC

J gene: TRBJ1-6
D gene: .
clone size: .
V gene: TRBV7-6
CDR3 protein: CASSLVSDNSPLHF
CDR3 DNA: TGTGCCAGCAGCTTAGTCAGTGATAATTCACCCCTCCACTTT

J gene: TRBJ2-1
D gene: TRBD1
clone size: many
V gene: TRBV5-4
CDR3 protein: CASSDGTGGAYNEQFF
CDR3 DNA: TGTGCCAGCAGCGATGGGACAGGGGGCGCCTACAATGAGCAGTTCTTC

J gene: TRBJ2-5
D gene: TRBD2
clone size: many
V gene: TRBV12-3/TRBV12-4
CDR3 protein: CASSLRSSGSWAQYF
CDR3 DNA: TGTGCCAGCAGTTTAAGGTCTAGCGGGAGTTGGGCCCAGTACTTC

J gene: TRBJ2-4
D gene: TRBD1
clone size: many
V gene: TRBV28
CDR3 protein: CASSLPGQGGNIQYF
CDR3 DNA: TGTGCCAGCAGTTTGCCGGGACAGGGAGGGAACATTCAGTACTTC

J gene: TRBJ2-2
D gene: .
clone size: many
V gene: TRBV20-1
CDR3 protein: CSAIRDKNTGELFF
CDR3 DNA: TGCAGTGCTATAAGGGACAAAAACACCGGGGAGCTGTTTTTT

J gene: TRBJ1-2
D gene: TRBD1
clone size: many
V gene: TRBV6-5
CDR3 protein: CASSYYRRRGPDGYTF
CDR3 DNA: TGTGCCAGCAGTTACTACCGACGTAGGGGGCCCGACGGCTACACCTTC

J gene: TRBJ2-2
D gene: .
clone size: many
V gene: TRBV5-1
CDR3 protein: CASSLGADAPRTGELFF
CDR3 DNA: TGCGCCAGCAGCTTGGGGGCGGACGCTCCGCGGACCGGGGAGCTGTTTTTT

J gene: TRBJ2-6
D gene: .
clone size: many
V gene: TRBV11-2
CDR3 protein: CASSLELASYSGANVLTF
CDR3 DNA: TGTGCCAGCAGCTTAGAACTCGCCTCTTACTCTGGGGCCAACGTCCTGACTTTC

J gene: TRBJ1-1
D gene: TRBD1
clone size: .
V gene: TRBV10-1
CDR3 protein: CASRMDRGGSEAFF
CDR3 DNA: TGCGCCAGCAGGATGGACAGGGGGGGGTCTGAAGCTTTCTTT

J gene: TRBJ2-2
D gene: .
clone size: many
V gene: TRBV20-1
CDR3 protein: CSAKQPNTGELFF
CDR3 DNA: TGCAGTGCTAAACAGCCTAACACCGGGGAGCTGTTTTTT

J gene: TRBJ2-1
D gene: .
clone size: many
V gene: TRBV11-2
CDR3 protein: CASSLDFEQFF
CDR3 DNA: TGTGCCAGCAGCTTAGATTTTGAGCAGTTCTTC

J gene: TRBJ1-5
D gene: .
clone size: .
V gene: TRBV6-4
CDR3 protein: CASSDFPGDQPQHF
CDR3 DNA: TGTGCCAGCAGTGACTTTCCCGGCGATCAGCCCCAGCATTTT

J gene: TRBJ2-3
D gene: .
clone size: many
V gene: TRBV10-3
CDR3 protein: CAISEQASTDTQYF
CDR3 DNA: TGTGCCATCAGTGAACAGGCTAGTACAGATACGCAGTATTTT

J gene: TRBJ2-1
D gene: .
clone size: many
V gene: TRBV15
CDR3 protein: CATSRRTGGALVRNEQFF
CDR3 DNA: TGTGCCACCAGCAGACGCACTGGGGGGGCCCTTGTGCGCAATGAGCAGTTCTTC

J gene: TRBJ2-2
D gene: TRBD1
clone size: few
V gene: TRBV7-9
CDR3 protein: CASTEQGAPNTGELFF
CDR3 DNA: TGTGCCAGCACCGAACAGGGGGCGCCGAACACCGGGGAGCTGTTTTTT

J gene: TRBJ2-7
D gene: TRBD1
clone size: many
V gene: TRBV29-1
CDR3 protein: CSVLTGGITYF
CDR3 DNA: TGCAGCGTTCTTACAGGGGGTATCACGTACTTC

J gene: TRBJ2-7
D gene: .
clone size: few
V gene: TRBV30
CDR3 protein: CAWSVPTKNYEQYF
CDR3 DNA: TGTGCCTGGAGTGTACCGACTAAAAACTACGAGCAGTACTTC

J gene: TRBJ1-5
D gene: .
clone size: many
V gene: TRBV4-1
CDR3 protein: CASSARTENQPQHF
CDR3 DNA: TGCGCCAGCAGCGCCAGGACAGAAAATCAGCCCCAGCATTTT

J gene: TRBJ2-7
D gene: TRBD1
clone size: few
V gene: TRBV6-2/TRBV6-3
CDR3 protein: CASSYSGDRGPSEQYF
CDR3 DNA: TGTGCCAGCAGTTACTCTGGGGACAGGGGGCCAAGCGAGCAGTACTTC

J gene: TRBJ2-5
D gene: .
clone size: many
V gene: TRBV4-1
CDR3 protein: CASSQGLGGRGQETQYF
CDR3 DNA: TGCGCCAGCAGCCAAGGTCTTGGGGGGCGAGGACAAGAGACCCAGTACTTC

J gene: TRBJ2-3
D gene: .
clone size: many
V gene: TRBV27
CDR3 protein: CASSLEALGTDTQYF
CDR3 DNA: TGTGCCAGCAGTTTAGAAGCGCTGGGCACAGATACGCAGTATTTT

J gene: TRBJ2-3
D gene: .
clone size: few
V gene: TRBV20-1
CDR3 protein: CSARVLDPTDTQYF
CDR3 DNA: TGCAGTGCTAGAGTTTTAGATCCCACAGATACGCAGTATTTT

J gene: TRBJ1-2
D gene: .
clone size: many
V gene: TRBV27
CDR3 protein: CASSLSSNYGYTF
CDR3 DNA: TGTGCCAGCAGTTTATCGTCAAACTATGGCTACACCTTC

J gene: TRBJ2-2
D gene: .
clone size: many
V gene: TRBV12-3/TRBV12-4
CDR3 protein: CASSLARYTGELFF
CDR3 DNA: TGTGCCAGCAGTTTAGCGCGGTACACCGGGGAGCTGTTTTTT

J gene: TRBJ2-1
D gene: .
clone size: medium-sized
V gene: TRBV20-1
CDR3 protein: CSARDFYNEQFF
CDR3 DNA: TGCAGTGCTAGAGATTTTTACAATGAGCAGTTCTTC

J gene: TRBJ2-2
D gene: TRBD2
clone size: many
V gene: TRBV11-2
CDR3 protein: CASSLGLAANTGELFF
CDR3 DNA: TGTGCCAGCAGCTTAGGACTAGCCGCTAACACCGGGGAGCTGTTTTTT

J gene: TRBJ2-1
D gene: TRBD2
clone size: many
V gene: TRBV20-1
CDR3 protein: CSARMGLSWSREQFF
CDR3 DNA: TGCAGTGCTAGAATGGGACTATCATGGAGCCGTGAGCAGTTCTTC

J gene: TRBJ2-1
D gene: .
clone size: many
V gene: TRBV7-8
CDR3 protein: CASSLAGVSYNEQFF
CDR3 DNA: TGTGCCAGCAGCTTAGCGGGGGTCTCCTACAATGAGCAGTTCTTC

J gene: TRBJ2-3
D gene: TRBD2
clone size: .
V gene: TRBV12-3/TRBV12-4
CDR3 protein: CASSPTSGSTDTQYF
CDR3 DNA: TGTGCCAGCAGCCCAACTAGCGGAAGCACAGATACGCAGTATTTT

J gene: TRBJ1-1
D gene: .
clone size: many
V gene: TRBV12-3/TRBV12-4
CDR3 protein: CASSFEARDTEAFF
CDR3 DNA: TGTGCCAGCAGTTTCGAGGCGCGGGACACTGAAGCTTTCTTT

J gene: TRBJ1-5
D gene: .
clone size: many
V gene: TRBV6-1
CDR3 protein: CASSWGLYGNQPQHF
CDR3 DNA: TGTGCCAGCAGTTGGGGGCTTTATGGCAATCAGCCCCAGCATTTT

J gene: TRBJ1-2
D gene: TRBD1
clone size: many
V gene: TRBV4-1
CDR3 protein: CASSQGRDRANYGYTF
CDR3 DNA: TGCGCCAGCAGCCAAGGCCGGGACAGGGCTAACTATGGCTACACCTTC

J gene: TRBJ1-3
D gene: .
clone size: .
V gene: TRBV29-1
CDR3 protein: CSVESPDPLFGNTIYF
CDR3 DNA: TGCAGCGTTGAGTCTCCAGATCCGTTGTTCGGAAACACCATATATTTT

J gene: TRBJ2-5
D gene: .
clone size: many
V gene: TRBV20-1
CDR3 protein: CSASARSETQYF
CDR3 DNA: TGCAGTGCGTCCGCCAGGTCGGAGACCCAGTACTTC

J gene: TRBJ2-3
D gene: .
clone size: many
V gene: TRBV28
CDR3 protein: CASSLNTDTQYF
CDR3 DNA: TGTGCCAGCAGTCTAAACACAGATACGCAGTATTTT

J gene: TRBJ1-2
D gene: .
clone size: .
V gene: TRBV5-5
CDR3 protein: CASIDGVNYGYTF
CDR3 DNA: TGTGCCAGCATCGACGGAGTTAACTATGGCTACACCTTC

J gene: TRBJ2-7
D gene: TRBD2
clone size: few
V gene: TRBV20-1
CDR3 protein: CSAVSGGAYEQYF
CDR3 DNA: TGCAGTGCCGTTAGCGGGGGGGCCTACGAGCAGTACTTC

J gene: TRBJ2-3
D gene: .
clone size: many
V gene: TRBV11-3
CDR3 protein: CASSLSTDTQYF
CDR3 DNA: TGTGCCAGCAGCCTATCGACGGATACGCAGTATTTT

J gene: TRBJ2-3
D gene: TRBD2
clone size: many
V gene: TRBV10-3
CDR3 protein: CAIRGTSGSTDTQYF
CDR3 DNA: TGTGCCATCAGGGGGACTAGCGGGAGCACAGATACGCAGTATTTT

J gene: TRBJ2-7
D gene: TRBD1
clone size: many
V gene: TRBV12-3/TRBV12-4
CDR3 protein: CASSPPPGQGDKQYF
CDR3 DNA: TGTGCCAGCAGCCCACCTCCGGGACAGGGAGACAAGCAGTACTTC

J gene: TRBJ2-5
D gene: .
clone size: many
V gene: TRBV18
CDR3 protein: CASSPDPPETQYF
CDR3 DNA: TGTGCCAGCTCCCCAGACCCCCCAGAGACCCAGTACTTC

J gene: TRBJ1-2
D gene: .
clone size: .
V gene: TRBV5-1
CDR3 protein: CASSLAGREGYTF
CDR3 DNA: TGCGCCAGCAGCTTGGCCGGTCGTGAAGGCTACACCTTC

J gene: TRBJ2-1
D gene: .
clone size: many
V gene: TRBV10-3
CDR3 protein: CAISDGGDQFF
CDR3 DNA: TGTGCCATCAGTGATGGGGGAGATCAGTTCTTC

J gene: TRBJ2-1
D gene: .
clone size: many
V gene: TRBV4-1
CDR3 protein: CASSQGLSGFSYNEQFF
CDR3 DNA: TGCGCCAGCAGCCAAGGGCTCTCAGGGTTTTCCTACAATGAGCAGTTCTTC

J gene: TRBJ1-2
D gene: .
clone size: .
V gene: TRBV5-1
CDR3 protein: CASSLAGTRDYGYTF
CDR3 DNA: TGCGCCAGCAGCTTGGCCGGAACAAGGGACTATGGCTACACCTTC

J gene: TRBJ2-7
D gene: .
clone size: .
V gene: TRBV29-1
CDR3 protein: CSVRPRDEQYF
CDR3 DNA: TGCAGCGTTAGACCGAGGGACGAGCAGTACTTC